This is a list of T cell receptor beta chains from one sample in a study of spatial heterogeneity in lung cancer. In TCRdb, the 5' RACE reads were re-called with MiXCR into one record per CDR3 protein. Of around 47,000 distinct CDR3 sequences listed, 7.4% are singletons. This specimen was PBMCs, taken at follow-up. All receptors derive from a female donor with early-stage non-small cell lung cancer. Both conserved end residues are part of each CDR3. The D gene is left open where the match is weak. Only part of the rows carry a size: once, few, many, or a class if the clone is expanded.

cdr3_nt	cdr3_aa	j_call	d_call	v_call	clone_size
TGCGCCAGCAGTGAGTCAGAGGGCCTTCGTTATGGCTACACCTTC	CASSESEGLRYGYTF	TRBJ1-2	-	TRBV10-2	many
TGTGCCAGCAGTTCCCCACAGGGAAGAGGGACTGAAGCTTTCTTT	CASSSPQGRGTEAFF	TRBJ1-1	-	TRBV6-2/TRBV6-3	many
TGCGCCAGCAATAGGGACAGGGCCACAGATACGCAGTATTTT	CASNRDRATDTQYF	TRBJ2-3	TRBD1	TRBV5-1	many
TGTGCCAGCTCACACAGGTCCACCGCCTACGAGCAGTACTTC	CASSHRSTAYEQYF	TRBJ2-7	-	TRBV18	-
TGTGCCAGCAGTTTAGGCGACAGAAGCAATCAGCCCCAGCATTTT	CASSLGDRSNQPQHF	TRBJ1-5	-	TRBV28	many
TGTGCCAGCAGCCCGGACGGAAACTATGGCTACACCTTC	CASSPDGNYGYTF	TRBJ1-2	-	TRBV5-4	few
TGTGCCAGCAGTGATACCGGGACTCTCCCCTACGAGCAGTACTTC	CASSDTGTLPYEQYF	TRBJ2-7	-	TRBV6-5	many
TGTGCCAGCAGTGGTTTGGGGGCTCAAAAACTGTTTTTT	CASSGLGAQKLFF	TRBJ1-4	-	TRBV2	-
TGTGCCAGCAGTGAATTAAGGGACGATCAGCCCCAGCATTTT	CASSELRDDQPQHF	TRBJ1-5	-	TRBV2	many
TGTGCCAGCAGTTTAAGGGCAGGGCATCAAGAGACCCAGTACTTC	CASSLRAGHQETQYF	TRBJ2-5	-	TRBV12-3/TRBV12-4	-